This TCR beta chain was captured in a study of blood T cell repertoires in COVID-19. In the original workflow: Estimates of nucleated cell counts were drawn from the amplification of reference gene primers. The method was immunoSEQ multiplex PCR; TCRdb's version includes in-frame clones alone and lacks a portion of them. The V and J calls and clone size were taken over from that table, and D and trimming were inferred from the DNA. Of 250,000 to 350,000 clones in the sample, 86% were seen once. The J segment lost 1 base and the V segment lost 7 bases, leaving 11 bases of the junction unmatched. The CDR3 has 16 residues. Per germline, CDR1 LNHDA and CDR2 SQIVND (reference sequence).

The TCR comes from a woman in her forties or fifties with acute or convalescent COVID-19. The chain employs TRBV19 and TRBJ2-7; TRBD1 agrees at 9 bases. Sequencing input: peripheral blood. CDR3 bases: TGTGCCAGTACTCCTGGTCCCGGGACAGGGTCCTACGAGCAGTACTTC. Its protein is CASTPGPGTGSYEQYF.